These 32 T cell receptor beta chains came from one sample sequenced in a study of OX40 agonist ivuxolimab in advanced cancers. Clones were read by immunoSEQ multiplex PCR, and TCRdb kept only the in-frame ones, dropping some. The sample has 65,000 to 75,000 clones; roughly 80% are singletons. The starting material was CD4+ or CD8+ T cells sorted from blood, obtained in a trial of the OX40 agonist ivuxolimab. The receptor source for this set is an adult with an advanced solid tumor such as melanoma, head and neck, liver or kidney cancer.

This chain uses TRBV10-2 with TRBJ2-2; the D gene could be TRBD1 or TRBD2 (7 bases each). Looked up from germline, CDR1 is WSHSY and CDR2 is SAAADI. The CDR3 totals 14 residues. V was clipped by 11 bases and J by 7 bases, with 20 bases between them. In DNA form, the CDR3 reads TGCGCCGTAAAGCGGGGAGGGGGCTTCGGGGAGCTGTTTTTT. Encoded protein: CAVKRGGGFGELFF.

This clone turned up a few times. The V call is TRBV4-3, the J call TRBJ2-1; 9 bases agree with TRBD1. The CDR3 is made up of 16 amino acids. V gave up 2 bases and J gave up 4 bases; unmatched junction bases: 6. Germline V gene lookup returns CDR1 LGHNA and CDR2 YSLEER. In DNA form, the CDR3 reads TGCGCCAGCAGCCAAACGACAGGGGGGGGGTACAATGAGCAGTTCTTC. Protein sequence: CASSQTTGGGYNEQFF.

In nucleotides, the CDR3 is TGTGCCAGTAGAGGACAGGGCGACACTGAAGCTTTCTTT. Amino acids: CASRGQGDTEAFF. The V and J genes are TRBV19 and TRBJ1-1, with 8 bases aligning to TRBD1. This CDR3 is built from 13 residues. V lost 6 bases and J lost 3; bases outside the gene matches: 3. Germline CDR1 and CDR2: LNHDA and SQIVND (reference sequence).

For the CDR3, the DNA is TGTGCCAGCAGCTTCGATTGGAACACTGAAGCTTTCTTT. Protein product: CASSFDWNTEAFF. This chain joins TRBV7-2 and TRBJ1-1; the D is unclear. CDR1 and CDR2 from the germline V gene are SGHTA and FQGNSA. CDR3 length: 13 residues. V was shortened by 3 bases and J by 1 base, with 6 bases between the two germline ends.

This sequence joins TRBV18 and TRBJ2-3, with 8 bases aligning to TRBD1. Germline CDR1 reads KGHSH; CDR2 reads LQKENI. Unmatched junction bases numbered 2, after V lost 2 bases and J lost 4 bases. The CDR3 runs 14 residues. The CDR3, as DNA: TGTGCCAGCTCACCAGGACAGGGTTCAGATACGCAGTATTTT. It yields the protein CASSPGQGSDTQYF.

The rearrangement uses TRBV7-9 and TRBJ2-3; no reliable D call. Germline lookup yields CDR1 SEHNR and CDR2 FQNEAQ (reference sequence). The CDR3 runs to 12 residues. The ends were cut back, 1 base at V and 10 bases at J, with 9 bases in the middle. CDR3: CASSLELRAQYF. The CDR3, as DNA: TGTGCCAGCAGCTTAGAACTTAGGGCGCAGTATTTT.

This clone occurred a few times. The rearrangement links TRBV5-1 to TRBJ2-7; TRBD1 agrees at 7 bases. This CDR3 has 11 residues. Trimming removed 0 bases from V and 9 bases from J; junction bases left unmatched: 0. Germline V gives CDR1 SGHRS, CDR2 YFSETQ. CDR3: CASSLGTGQYV. The DNA of the CDR3 is TGCGCCAGCAGCTTGGGGACAGGGCAGTACGTC.

The chain joins TRBV5-1 to TRBJ2-7; a weak D match, TRBD1 (6 bases). CDR1 is SGHRS and CDR2 is YFSETQ in the germline V gene. The CDR3 covers 15 residues. Deletions cut 3 bases from V and 1 base from J, with 14 bases between. CDR3 coding DNA: TGCGCCAGCAGCTACCTAACGGACAGTTCCTACGAGCAGTACTTC. Translated: CASSYLTDSSYEQYF.

This chain joins TRBV5-6 and TRBJ1-5; D gene ambiguous. The CDR3 covers 13 residues. CDR1 and CDR2 from the germline V gene are SGHDT and YYEEEE. The V end was cut by 2 bases, the J end by 7 bases, with 10 bases between. DNA of the CDR3: TGTGCCAGCAGCTTTTCCCCGGGGCAGCCCCAGCATTTT. This gives the protein CASSFSPGQPQHF.

CDR3 region: CASSLAASYEQYF. DNA for the CDR3: TGTGCCAGCAGTCTAGCGGCCTCCTACGAGCAGTACTTC. This sequence joins TRBV6-5 and TRBJ2-7; TRBD2 matches 7 bases. CDR1 MNHEY and CDR2 SVGAGI come from the germline V gene. The CDR3 covers 13 residues. Losses at the gene ends were 5 bases for V and 0 bases for J; bases not matched to a gene: 1.

This clone was found once. This sequence joins TRBV18 and TRBJ2-1; 7 bases match TRBD2. Germline trimming cut 6 bases from V and 5 bases from J; bases unmatched to any gene: 4. Per the germline V gene, CDR1 is KGHSH and CDR2 is LQKENI. This CDR3 has 13 residues. Here the CDR3 DNA reads TGTGCCAGCTCTCTAACTAGCGACAATGAGCAGTTCTTC. This translates into CASSLTSDNEQFF.

The V gene is TRBV5-1, the J gene TRBJ1-2, with D possibly matching TRBD1 (6 bases). CDR1 is SGHRS, CDR2 YFSETQ, per germline. The CDR3 covers 15 residues. V was clipped by 3 bases and J by 14 bases, with 26 bases between them. DNA of the CDR3: TGCGCCAGCAGCTGGGACCTCGGTGGAATTAGGGGGGTAACCTTC. It yields the protein CASSWDLGGIRGVTF. Using reference TRBV5-1 and TRBJ1-2 for the parts outside the CDR3, the full variable domain is KAGVTQTPRYLIKTRGQQVTLSCSPISGHRSVSWYQQTPGQGLQFLFEYFSETQRNKGNFPGRFSGRQFSNSRSEMNVSTLELGDSALYLCASSWDLGGIRGVTFGSGTRLTVV.

V usage is TRBV19 and J usage is TRBJ2-1; 8 nucleotides agree with TRBD1. V trimming: 9 bases; J trimming: 2 bases; junction bases outside the gene matches: 6. The length of the CDR3 is 14 residues. CDR1 and CDR2 (germline): LNHDA, SQIVND (reference sequence). CDR3 sequence (DNA): TGTGCCAGCACCGACAGGGGTCCCTACAATGAGCAGTTCTTC. Translating it yields CASTDRGPYNEQFF.

This clone has just one count. This chain links TRBV27 with TRBJ1-3, with 7 bases fitting TRBD1. The germline V gene encodes CDR1 MNHEY and CDR2 SMNVEV (reference sequence). Trimming removed 5 bases from V and 0 bases from J; junction bases left unmatched: 7. The CDR3 sequence is 16 residues long. CDR3 residues: CASSHRPGGSGNTIYF. CDR3 in DNA: TGTGCCAGCAGTCACCGACCAGGGGGCTCTGGAAACACCATATATTTT.

This clone appeared a few times. The chain couples TRBV5-4 to TRBJ2-7; no reliable D call. The germline V gene has CDR1 SGHNT and CDR2 YYREEE (reference sequence). V was shortened by 0 bases and J by 3 bases, with 4 bases between the two germline ends. The CDR3 loop spans 12 amino acids. The CDR3 here is CASSLDIYEQYF. The CDR3 bases are TGTGCCAGCAGCTTGGATATCTACGAGCAGTACTTC. Filled out from reference TRBV5-4 and TRBJ2-7, the complete variable domain reads ETGVTQSPTHLIKTRGQQVTLRCSSQSGHNTVSWYQQALGQGPQFIFQYYREEENGRGNFPPRFSGLQFPNYSSELNVNALELDDSALYLCASSLDIYEQYFGPGTRLTVT.

V and J are TRBV4-3 and TRBJ2-7; TRBD2 agrees at 8 bases. The CDR3 spans 16 residues. J gave up 4 bases and V 0 bases, and 8 bases lay outside the gene matches. Germline V CDR1 and CDR2: LGHNA, YSLEER. DNA for the CDR3: TGCGCCAGCAGCCAAGATCCCCGGGAGGGCCGATACGAGCAGTACTTC. Protein product: CASSQDPREGRYEQYF.

In DNA, the CDR3 is TGTGCCAGCAGCCAAGATCGAAGTCCGACCTACGAGCAGTACTTC. Its protein is CASSQDRSPTYEQYF. This chain joins TRBV7-9 and TRBJ2-7; D uncertain. V was trimmed by 5 bases and J by 2 bases, leaving 16 bases between them. This CDR3 is built from 15 residues. Germline assignment: CDR1 SEHNR and CDR2 FQNEAQ (reference sequence).

The chain combines TRBV15 with TRBJ2-7; 8 nucleotides line up with TRBD2. The ends lost 5 bases at V and 4 bases at J; junction bases unmatched: 4. CDR3 length: 13 residues. In germline, CDR1 is LNHNV, CDR2 YYDKDF (reference sequence). CDR3 DNA sequence: TGTGCCACCAGCGAAGCTAGCGGGTACGAGCAGTACTTC. Translated: CATSEASGYEQYF.

The rearrangement joins TRBV5-1 to TRBJ1-3; D gene unclear. V was clipped by 2 bases and J by 4 bases, with 19 bases between them. Germline V gene lookup returns CDR1 SGHRS and CDR2 YFSETQ. CDR3 length equals 17 residues. CDR3 amino acids: CASSFSTWVPEGNTIYF. DNA for the CDR3: TGCGCCAGCAGCTTCTCAACATGGGTTCCCGAAGGAAACACCATATATTTT.

A single count supports this clone. V gene TRBV4-2 combines with J gene TRBJ1-3; 7 bases agree with TRBD1. Losses at the gene ends were 4 bases for V and 0 bases for J; bases not matched to a gene: 3. CDR1 and CDR2 (germline): LGHNA, YNFKEQ. The CDR3 is 15 residues long. CDR3 DNA: TGTGCCAGCAGCCCGGACAGGTACTCTGGAAACACCATATATTTT. It encodes CASSPDRYSGNTIYF.

V usage is TRBV9 and J usage is TRBJ2-1; D possibly matches TRBD1 or TRBD2 (5 bases each). The germline gives CDR1 SGDLS, CDR2 YYNGEE. The ends were cut back, 0 bases at V and 5 bases at J, with 15 bases in the middle. The CDR3 sequence is 16 residues long. The CDR3 DNA follows: TGTGCCAGCAGCGTAGAGTGGGGGAGTCAAGACAATGAGCAGTTCTTC. It specifies CASSVEWGSQDNEQFF.

The rearrangement links TRBV5-1 to TRBJ1-5, with no clear D. CDR1 and CDR2 (germline): SGHRS, YFSETQ. The CDR3 spans 13 residues. Trimming removed 1 base at V and 7 bases at J, with 9 bases between. This chain's CDR3 is CASSLTGVQPQHF. CDR3 bases: TGCGCCAGCAGCTTGACGGGAGTCCAGCCCCAGCATTTT.

The rearrangement uses TRBV5-1 and TRBJ1-3; D might be TRBD1 (5 bases). CDR3 size: 17 residues. Germline CDR1 and CDR2: SGHRS and YFSETQ. V lost 4 bases and J 0 bases, leaving 17 bases between the germline ends. The CDR3 DNA reads as TGCGCCAGCAGCCCTTTGGGAGGACAAAGCTCTGGAAACACCATATATTTT. This gives the protein CASSPLGGQSSGNTIYF.

The chain carries TRBV30 and TRBJ1-1; D is uncertain. The CDR3 is 14 residues long. Germline CDR1 is GTSNPN and CDR2 is SVGIG (reference sequence). Trimming cost V 0 bases and J 0 bases, with 8 bases left between them. Here the CDR3 reads CAWSVGIMNTEAFF. The CDR3 coding sequence is TGTGCCTGGAGTGTCGGGATCATGAACACTGAAGCTTTCTTT.

The chain carries TRBV5-5 and TRBJ2-3; D might be TRBD1 (8 bases). Trimming removed 4 bases at V and 4 bases at J, with 13 bases between. CDR3 length: 14 residues. CDR1 is SGHKS and CDR2 is YYEKEE in the germline V gene (reference sequence). The CDR3 DNA follows: TGTGCCAGCAGCGTACAGGGGGGGGCAGATACGCAGTATTTT. Its protein is CASSVQGGADTQYF.

This clone was found a few times. V gene TRBV28 combines with J gene TRBJ1-1; a weak D match, TRBD1 (6 bases). V was pared by 6 bases and J by 0 bases, with 8 bases between. This CDR3 contains 13 residues. Looked up from germline, CDR1 is MDHEN and CDR2 is SYDVKM. The CDR3 loop is CASRDSVNTEAFF. The CDR3 nucleotides read TGTGCCAGCAGGGACAGTGTGAACACTGAAGCTTTCTTT. Variable domain in full (rest from reference TRBV28 and TRBJ1-1): DVKVTQSSRYLVKRTGEKVFLECVQDMDHENMFWYRQDPGLGLRLIYFSYDVKMKEKGDIPEGYSVSREKKERFSLILESASTNQTSMYLCASRDSVNTEAFFGQGTRLTVV.

This clone has a handful of counts. This rearrangement joins TRBV4-2 to TRBJ2-5; a possible D gene is TRBD2 (6 bases). V was pared by 1 base and J by 3 bases, with 15 bases between. CDR3 length equals 16 residues. In germline, CDR1 is LGHNA, CDR2 YNFKEQ. The CDR3 nucleotides read TGTGCCAGCAGCCAAGGGGGCGGAGGGAACAAAGAGACCCAGTACTTC. This encodes CASSQGGGGNKETQYF.

V and J are TRBV5-5 and TRBJ2-6, with D possibly matching TRBD2 (6 bases). This CDR3 has 18 amino acids. Germline V gene sequence: CDR1 SGHKS, CDR2 YYEKEE (reference sequence). V was trimmed by 3 bases and J by 2 bases, leaving 18 bases between them. The CDR3 protein is CASSWGLRKVTGANVLTF. CDR3 nucleotides: TGTGCCAGCAGCTGGGGACTGAGAAAAGTGACTGGGGCCAACGTCCTGACTTTC.

The V and J genes are TRBV4-2 and TRBJ2-5; 8 positions agree with TRBD2. CDR1 and CDR2 from the germline V gene are LGHNA and YNFKEQ. The CDR3 spans 16 residues. The junction had 8 bases not matched to a gene; V was cut back by 1 base and J by 4 bases. The CDR3: CASSQGPAGVGETQYF. CDR3 in DNA: TGTGCCAGCAGCCAAGGGCCAGCGGGGGTCGGAGAGACCCAGTACTTC.

This clone was seen only once. The chain has TRBV4-1 and TRBJ1-5; a weak D match, TRBD1 (5 bases). The length of the CDR3 is 15 residues. Germline V gene lookup returns CDR1 MGHRA and CDR2 YSYEKL. The V end lost 2 bases, the J end lost 4 bases, and 12 bases lay between the germline ends. CDR3 DNA sequence: TGCGCCAGCAGCCAACTAAGGGACGGTAATCAGCCCCAGCATTTT. This codes for CASSQLRDGNQPQHF.

This sequence joins TRBV11-3 and TRBJ2-1; D remains unclear. In germline, CDR1 is SGHNT, CDR2 YENEEA. The CDR3 covers 13 residues. Trimming cost V 0 bases and J 6 bases, with 6 bases left between them. The CDR3 bases are TGTGCCAGCAGCTTAGACTTCACCAATGAGCAGTTCTTC. This sequence encodes CASSLDFTNEQFF.

The chain couples TRBV7-2 to TRBJ2-1; D gene uncertain. Deletions cut 5 bases from V and 2 bases from J, with 1 base between. The CDR3 totals 11 residues. CDR1 is SGHTA and CDR2 is FQGNSA in the germline V gene. CDR3 region: CASSTYNEQFF. CDR3 DNA sequence: TGTGCCAGCAGCACCTACAATGAGCAGTTCTTC.